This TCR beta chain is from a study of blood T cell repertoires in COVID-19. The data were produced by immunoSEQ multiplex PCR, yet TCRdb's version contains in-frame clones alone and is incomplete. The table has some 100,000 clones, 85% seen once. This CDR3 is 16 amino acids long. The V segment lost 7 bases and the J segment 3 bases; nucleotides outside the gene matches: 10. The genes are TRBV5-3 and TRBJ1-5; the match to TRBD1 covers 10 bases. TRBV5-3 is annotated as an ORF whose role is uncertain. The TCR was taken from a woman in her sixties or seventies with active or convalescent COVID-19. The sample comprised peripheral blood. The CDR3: CARGGQGSRFNQPQHF. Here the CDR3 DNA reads TGTGCCAGAGGGGGACAGGGGAGTAGGTTCAATCAGCCCCAGCATTTT.